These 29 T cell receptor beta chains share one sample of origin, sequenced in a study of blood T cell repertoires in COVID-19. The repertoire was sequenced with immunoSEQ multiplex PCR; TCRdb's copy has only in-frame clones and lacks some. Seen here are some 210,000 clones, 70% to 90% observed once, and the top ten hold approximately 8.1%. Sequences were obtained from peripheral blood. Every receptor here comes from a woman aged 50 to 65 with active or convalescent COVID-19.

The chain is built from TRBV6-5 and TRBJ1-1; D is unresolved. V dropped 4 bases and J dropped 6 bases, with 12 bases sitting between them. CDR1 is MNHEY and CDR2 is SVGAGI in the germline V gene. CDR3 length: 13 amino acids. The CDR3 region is CASSLHGSPEAFF. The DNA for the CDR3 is TGTGCCAGCAGTTTACACGGGAGCCCTGAAGCTTTCTTT.

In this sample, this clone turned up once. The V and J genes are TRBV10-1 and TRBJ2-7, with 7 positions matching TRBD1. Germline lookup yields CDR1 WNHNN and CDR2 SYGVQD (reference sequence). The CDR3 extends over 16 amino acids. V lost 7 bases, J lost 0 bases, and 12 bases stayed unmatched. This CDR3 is CASTDLGQYSSYEQYV. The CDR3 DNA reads TGCGCCAGCACCGACTTGGGACAGTATAGCTCCTACGAGCAGTACGTC.

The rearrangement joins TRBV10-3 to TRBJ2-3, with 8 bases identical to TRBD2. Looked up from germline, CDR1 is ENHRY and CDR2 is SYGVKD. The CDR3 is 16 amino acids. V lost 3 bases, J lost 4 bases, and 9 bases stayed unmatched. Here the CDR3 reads CAISDRSGSEADTQYF. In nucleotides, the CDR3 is TGTGCCATCAGTGATAGAAGCGGGAGTGAGGCAGATACGCAGTATTTT.

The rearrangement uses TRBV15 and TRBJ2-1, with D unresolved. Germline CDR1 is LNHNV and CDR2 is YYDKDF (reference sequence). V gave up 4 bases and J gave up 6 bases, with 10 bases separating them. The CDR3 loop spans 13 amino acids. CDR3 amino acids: CATSTRLLNEQFF. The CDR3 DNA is TGTGCCACCAGCACCCGACTCCTCAATGAGCAGTTCTTC.

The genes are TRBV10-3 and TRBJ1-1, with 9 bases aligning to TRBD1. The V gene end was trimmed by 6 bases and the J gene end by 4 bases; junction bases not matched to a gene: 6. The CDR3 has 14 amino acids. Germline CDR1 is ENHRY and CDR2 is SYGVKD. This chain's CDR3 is CAISGDRVGTEAFF. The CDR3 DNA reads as TGTGCCATCAGCGGGGACAGGGTGGGCACTGAAGCTTTCTTT.

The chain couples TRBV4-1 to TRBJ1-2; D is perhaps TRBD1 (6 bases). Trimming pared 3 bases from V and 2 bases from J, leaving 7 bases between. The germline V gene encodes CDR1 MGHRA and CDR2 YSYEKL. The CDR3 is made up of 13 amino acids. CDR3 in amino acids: CASSHQGNYGYTF. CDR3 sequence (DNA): TGCGCCAGCAGCCATCAGGGGAACTATGGCTACACCTTC.

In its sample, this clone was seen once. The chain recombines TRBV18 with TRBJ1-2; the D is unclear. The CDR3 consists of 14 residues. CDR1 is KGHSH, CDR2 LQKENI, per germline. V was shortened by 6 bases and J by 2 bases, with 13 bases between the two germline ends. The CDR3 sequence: CASSTGLTNYGYTF. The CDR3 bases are TGTGCCAGCTCGACGGGGTTGACAAACTATGGCTACACCTTC.

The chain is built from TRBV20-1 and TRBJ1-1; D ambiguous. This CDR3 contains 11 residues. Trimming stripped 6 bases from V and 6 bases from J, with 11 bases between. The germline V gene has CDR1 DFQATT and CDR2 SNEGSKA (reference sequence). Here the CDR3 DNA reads TGCAGTGCCCAGCGGCAGCCTGAAGCTTTCTTT. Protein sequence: CSAQRQPEAFF.

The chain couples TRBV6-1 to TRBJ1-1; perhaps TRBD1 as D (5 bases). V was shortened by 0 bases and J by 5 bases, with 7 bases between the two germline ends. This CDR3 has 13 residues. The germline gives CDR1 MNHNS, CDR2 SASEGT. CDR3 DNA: TGTGCCAGCAGTGAAGCGCGGGGGACTGAAGCTTTCTTT. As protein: CASSEARGTEAFF.

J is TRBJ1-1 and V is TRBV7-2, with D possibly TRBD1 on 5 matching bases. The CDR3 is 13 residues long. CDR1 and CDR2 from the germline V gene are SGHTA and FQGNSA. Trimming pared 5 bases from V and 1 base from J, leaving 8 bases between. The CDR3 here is CASSPQGNTEAFF. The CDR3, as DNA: TGTGCCAGCAGCCCCCAGGGGAACACTGAAGCTTTCTTT.

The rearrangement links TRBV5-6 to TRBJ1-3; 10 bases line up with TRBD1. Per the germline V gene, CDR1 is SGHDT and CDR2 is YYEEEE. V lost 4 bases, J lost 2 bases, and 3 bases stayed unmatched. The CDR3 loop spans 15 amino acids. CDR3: CASSPGTGAGNTIYF. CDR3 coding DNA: TGTGCCAGCAGCCCCGGGACAGGGGCTGGAAACACCATATATTTT.

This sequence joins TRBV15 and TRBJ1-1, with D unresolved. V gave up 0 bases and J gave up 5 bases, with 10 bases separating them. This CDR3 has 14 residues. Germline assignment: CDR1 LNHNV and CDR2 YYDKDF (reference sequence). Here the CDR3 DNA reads TGTGCCACCAGCAGAGATCAGGTTGGGACTGAAGCTTTCTTT. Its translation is CATSRDQVGTEAFF. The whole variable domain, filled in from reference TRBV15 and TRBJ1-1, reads DAMVIQNPRYQVTQFGKPVTLSCSQTLNHNVMYWYQQKSSQAPKLLFHYYDKDFNNEADTPDNFQSRRPNTSFCFLDIRSPGLGDTAMYLCATSRDQVGTEAFFGQGTRLTVV.

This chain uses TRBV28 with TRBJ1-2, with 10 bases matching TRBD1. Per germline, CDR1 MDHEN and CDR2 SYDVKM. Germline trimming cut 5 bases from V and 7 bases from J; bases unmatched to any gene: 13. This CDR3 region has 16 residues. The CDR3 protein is CASSPASGQGLSGYTF. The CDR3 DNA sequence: TGTGCCAGCAGTCCAGCCTCGGGACAGGGGCTCTCTGGCTACACCTTC.

This CDR3 is CASTQLGGNTEAFF. The CDR3 DNA follows: TGTGCCAGCACCCAACTGGGGGGAAACACTGAAGCTTTCTTT. V usage is TRBV6-6 and J usage is TRBJ1-1, with TRBD1 as a possible D gene (5 bases). Germline V gene lookup returns CDR1 MNHNY and CDR2 SVGAGI (reference sequence). CDR3 size: 14 residues. V lost 7 bases, J lost 2 bases, and 14 bases lay in between.

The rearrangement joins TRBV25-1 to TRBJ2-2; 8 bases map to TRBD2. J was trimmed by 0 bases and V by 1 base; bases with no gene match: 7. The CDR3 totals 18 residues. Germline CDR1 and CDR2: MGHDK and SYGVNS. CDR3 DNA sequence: TGTGCCAGCAGTGAATCCCTCCTAGCGGGCCCGAACACCGGGGAGCTGTTTTTT. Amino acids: CASSESLLAGPNTGELFF.

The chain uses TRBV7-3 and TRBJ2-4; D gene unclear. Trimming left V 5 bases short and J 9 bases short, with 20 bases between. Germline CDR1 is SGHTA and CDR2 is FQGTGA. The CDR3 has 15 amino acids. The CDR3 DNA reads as TGTGCCAGCAGCGAAAACCCATTTCGAGTTCCCATTCAGTACTTC. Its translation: CASSENPFRVPIQYF.

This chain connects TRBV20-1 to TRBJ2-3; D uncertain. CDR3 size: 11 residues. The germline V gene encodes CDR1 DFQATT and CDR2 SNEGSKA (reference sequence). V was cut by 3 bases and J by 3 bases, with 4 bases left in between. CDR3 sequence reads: CSASGTDTQYF. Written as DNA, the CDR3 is TGCAGTGCTAGCGGGACAGATACGCAGTATTTT.

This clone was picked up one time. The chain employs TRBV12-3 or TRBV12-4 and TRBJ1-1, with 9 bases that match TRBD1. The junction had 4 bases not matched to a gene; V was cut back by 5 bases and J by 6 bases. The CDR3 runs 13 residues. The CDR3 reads CASSITGGSEAFF. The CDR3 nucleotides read TGTGCCAGCAGTATAACAGGGGGCTCTGAAGCTTTCTTT.

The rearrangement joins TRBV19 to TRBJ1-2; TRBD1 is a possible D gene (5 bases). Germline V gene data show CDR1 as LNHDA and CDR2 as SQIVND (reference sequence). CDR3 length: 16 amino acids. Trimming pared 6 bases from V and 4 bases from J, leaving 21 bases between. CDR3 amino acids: CASRRDSPFGAYGYTF. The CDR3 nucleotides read TGTGCCAGTAGACGGGACTCTCCTTTTGGGGCCTATGGCTACACCTTC.

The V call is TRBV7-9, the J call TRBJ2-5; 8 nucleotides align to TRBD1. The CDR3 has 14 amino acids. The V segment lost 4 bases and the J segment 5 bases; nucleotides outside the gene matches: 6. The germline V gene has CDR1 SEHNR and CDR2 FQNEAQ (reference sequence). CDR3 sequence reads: CASSSDRGGETQYF. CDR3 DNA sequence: TGTGCCAGCAGCTCCGACAGGGGTGGGGAGACCCAGTACTTC.

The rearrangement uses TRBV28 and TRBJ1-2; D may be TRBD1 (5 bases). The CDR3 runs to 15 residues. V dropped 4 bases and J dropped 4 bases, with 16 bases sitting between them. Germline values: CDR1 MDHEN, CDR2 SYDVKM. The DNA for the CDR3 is TGTGCCAGCAGTTCCGGGGGAACGGAAATCTATGGCTACACCTTC. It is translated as CASSSGGTEIYGYTF.

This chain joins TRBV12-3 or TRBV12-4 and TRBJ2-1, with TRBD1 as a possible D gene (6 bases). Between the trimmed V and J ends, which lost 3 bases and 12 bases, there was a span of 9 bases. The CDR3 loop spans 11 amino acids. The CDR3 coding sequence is TGTGCCAGCAGTTTCAGGGGCTGGCAGTTCTTC. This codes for CASSFRGWQFF.

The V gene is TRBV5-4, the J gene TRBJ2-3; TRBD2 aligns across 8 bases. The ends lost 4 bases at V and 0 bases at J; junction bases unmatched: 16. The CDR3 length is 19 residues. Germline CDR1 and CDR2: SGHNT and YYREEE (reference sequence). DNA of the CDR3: TGTGCCAGCAGCCACGCCTTGAAGGGCCTAGCGGGTAGCACAGATACGCAGTATTTT. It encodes CASSHALKGLAGSTDTQYF.

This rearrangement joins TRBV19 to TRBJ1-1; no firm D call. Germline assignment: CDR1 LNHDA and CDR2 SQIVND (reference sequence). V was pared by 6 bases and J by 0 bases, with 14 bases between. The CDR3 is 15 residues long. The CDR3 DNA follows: TGTGCCAGTAGGGCAGCCGACTCCTTGAACACTGAAGCTTTCTTT. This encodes CASRAADSLNTEAFF.

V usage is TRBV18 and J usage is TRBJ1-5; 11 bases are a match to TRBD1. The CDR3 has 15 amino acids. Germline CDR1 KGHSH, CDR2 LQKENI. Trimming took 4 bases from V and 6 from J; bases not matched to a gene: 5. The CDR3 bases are TGTGCCAGCTCACTCGGGACAGGGGGGCCTCAGCCCCAGCATTTT. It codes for CASSLGTGGPQPQHF.

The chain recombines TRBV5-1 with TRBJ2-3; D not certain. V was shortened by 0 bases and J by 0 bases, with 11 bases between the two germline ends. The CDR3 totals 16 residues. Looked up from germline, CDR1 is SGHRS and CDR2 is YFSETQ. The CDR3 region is CASSLGLDSSTDTQYF. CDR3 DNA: TGCGCCAGCAGCTTGGGGCTTGATTCTAGCACAGATACGCAGTATTTT.

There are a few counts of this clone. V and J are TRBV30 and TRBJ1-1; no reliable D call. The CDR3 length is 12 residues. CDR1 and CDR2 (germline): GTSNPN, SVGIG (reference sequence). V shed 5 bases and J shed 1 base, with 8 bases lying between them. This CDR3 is CAWGQANTEAFF. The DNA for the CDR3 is TGTGCCTGGGGGCAGGCGAACACTGAAGCTTTCTTT.

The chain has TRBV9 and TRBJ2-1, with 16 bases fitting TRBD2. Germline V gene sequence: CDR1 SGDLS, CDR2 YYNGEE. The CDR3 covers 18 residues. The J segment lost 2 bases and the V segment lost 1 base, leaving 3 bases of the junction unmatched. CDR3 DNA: TGTGCCAGCAGCGTATCCGGGACTAGCGGGGGGGCCTACAATGAGCAGTTCTTC. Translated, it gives CASSVSGTSGGAYNEQFF.

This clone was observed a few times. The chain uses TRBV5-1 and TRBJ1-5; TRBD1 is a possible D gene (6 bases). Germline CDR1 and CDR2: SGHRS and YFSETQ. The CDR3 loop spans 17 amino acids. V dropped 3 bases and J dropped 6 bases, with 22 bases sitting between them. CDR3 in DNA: TGCGCCAGCAGCTGTCCTCCAGAACAGGGAAGAGGTCAGCCCCAGCATTTT. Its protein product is CASSCPPEQGRGQPQHF. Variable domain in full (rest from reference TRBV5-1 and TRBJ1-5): KAGVTQTPRYLIKTRGQQVTLSCSPISGHRSVSWYQQTPGQGLQFLFEYFSETQRNKGNFPGRFSGRQFSNSRSEMNVSTLELGDSALYLCASSCPPEQGRGQPQHFGDGTRLSIL.